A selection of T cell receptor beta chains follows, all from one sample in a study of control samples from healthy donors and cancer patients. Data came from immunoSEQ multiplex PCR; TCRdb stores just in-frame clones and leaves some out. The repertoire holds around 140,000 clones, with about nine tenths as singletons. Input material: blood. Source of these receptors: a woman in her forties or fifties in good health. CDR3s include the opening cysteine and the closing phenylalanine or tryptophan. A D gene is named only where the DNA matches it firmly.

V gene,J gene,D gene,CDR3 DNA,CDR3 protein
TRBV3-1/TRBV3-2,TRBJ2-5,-,TGTGCCAGCAGCTTAACATCGTCCTTTTCCGTAAGAGAGACCCAGTACTTC,CASSLTSSFSVRETQYF
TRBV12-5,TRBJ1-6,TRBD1,TGTGGGACAGGGTTGGGTAATTCACCCCTCCACTTT,CGTGLGNSPLHF
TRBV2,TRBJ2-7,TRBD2,TGTGCCAGCAGTGTGGGGCAGCGGGGGAAGCAGTACTTC,CASSVGQRGKQYF
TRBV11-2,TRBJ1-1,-,TGTGCCAGCAGCCCATATGCGCAGGGTACGAGCACTGAAGCTTTCTTT,CASSPYAQGTSTEAFF
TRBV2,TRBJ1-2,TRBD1,TGTGCCAGCAGGGTTCAGGGGGCGTCCTATGGCTACACCTTC,CASRVQGASYGYTF
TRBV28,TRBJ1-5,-,TGTGCCAGCAGTTTTGGGATAACTAGCAATCAGCCCCAGCATTTT,CASSFGITSNQPQHF
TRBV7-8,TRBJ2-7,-,TGTGCCAGCAGCTCCAAGCCGGGACATAGCTACGAGCAGTACTTC,CASSSKPGHSYEQYF
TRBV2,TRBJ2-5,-,TGTGCCAGCGGACTGGACAGTAAAGAGACCCAGTACTTC,CASGLDSKETQYF
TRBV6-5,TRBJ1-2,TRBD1,TGTGCCAGCAGGGAGACAGGGTACTATGGCTACACCTTC,CASRETGYYGYTF
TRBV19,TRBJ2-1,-,TGTGCCAGTGGGGAAGGGATAAGCCCCTACAATGAGCAGTTCTTC,CASGEGISPYNEQFF
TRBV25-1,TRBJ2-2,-,TGTGCCAGCAGTGAACCAGGGATCGGGGAGCTGTTTTTT,CASSEPGIGELFF
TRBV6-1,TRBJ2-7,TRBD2,TGTGCCAGCAGTGATATTGGGGGAGGGCCTGGGGGTGAGCAGTACTTC,CASSDIGGGPGGEQYF
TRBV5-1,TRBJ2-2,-,TGCGCCAGCAGCTTGGCCGTCTCCGGGGAGCTGTTTTTT,CASSLAVSGELFF